These 8 T cell receptor beta chains came from one sample sequenced in a study of blood T cell repertoires in COVID-19. The assay was immunoSEQ multiplex PCR, and TCRdb's table has in-frame clones only and misses some. The table shows 110,000 to 150,000 clones, with over 75% occurring only once. The sample taken for sequencing was peripheral blood. Receptors originate from a woman aged 60 to 75 with active COVID-19.

This clone was picked up a small number of times. The chain joins TRBV28 to TRBJ2-1; the match to TRBD2 covers 7 bases. Germline V gene sequence: CDR1 MDHEN, CDR2 SYDVKM. The V gene end was trimmed by 6 bases and the J gene end by 9 bases; junction bases not matched to a gene: 14. The CDR3 loop spans 15 amino acids. For the CDR3, the DNA is TGTGCCAGCAGCCCCCCGGCGGGAGTCCAGGTTGAGCAGTTCTTC. This encodes CASSPPAGVQVEQFF.

The chain recombines TRBV19 with TRBJ1-1; the match to TRBD1 covers 9 bases. CDR1 is LNHDA and CDR2 is SQIVND in the germline V gene (reference sequence). The CDR3 has 15 amino acids. J lost 9 bases, V lost 6 bases, and 14 bases had no gene match. The CDR3 DNA reads as TGTGCCAGTAGACGAAGCGACGGGACAGGGCTTCAAGCTTTCTTT. Amino acids: CASRRSDGTGLQAFF.

V is TRBV4-1 and J is TRBJ2-7; TRBD1 agrees at 9 bases. The CDR3 contains 18 residues. V was pared by 4 bases and J by 2 bases, with 15 bases of the junction left unmatched. Germline CDR1 is MGHRA and CDR2 is YSYEKL. DNA for the CDR3: TGCGCCAGCAGCCTCCTCGTGGGCGCCGGGACAGGGCCCTACGAGCAGTACTTC. Translating it yields CASSLLVGAGTGPYEQYF.

Only a few counts were recorded for this clone. V and J are TRBV6-5 and TRBJ2-5; maybe TRBD2 (6 bases). The CDR3 is made up of 13 amino acids. Per the germline V gene, CDR1 is MNHEY and CDR2 is SVGAGI. The ends were cut back, 6 bases at V and 2 bases at J, with 10 bases in the middle. CDR3 sequence: CASRRGIQETQYF. The DNA for the CDR3 is TGTGCCAGCAGACGCGGGATACAAGAGACCCAGTACTTC.

J is TRBJ2-1 and V is TRBV28; D not resolved. The V gene lost 2 bases and the J gene lost 0 bases, with 8 bases spanning the gap. The germline gives CDR1 MDHEN, CDR2 SYDVKM. CDR3 length equals 15 residues. The CDR3 sequence is CASSLPRSSYNEQFF. CDR3 coding DNA: TGTGCCAGCAGTTTACCCCGGAGCTCCTACAATGAGCAGTTCTTC.

This clone was counted between two and nine times. The gene calls are TRBV28 and TRBJ1-2; D might be TRBD1 (5 bases). The CDR3 loop spans 13 amino acids. Germline V gives CDR1 MDHEN, CDR2 SYDVKM. Trimming took off 3 bases at V and 8 bases at J, with 13 bases between the two ends. The CDR3 sequence is CASSLGGGRGYTF. The CDR3 coding sequence is TGTGCCAGCAGTTTGGGGGGAGGGCGAGGCTACACCTTC.

This clone was observed once. DNA of the CDR3: TGCGCCAGCCGTCAGGGGGAAGGACAGCCCCAGCATTTT. Translated: CASRQGEGQPQHF. The chain uses TRBV5-1 and TRBJ1-5; 7 nucleotides match TRBD1. Germline V gene data show CDR1 as SGHRS and CDR2 as YFSETQ. The CDR3 contains 13 residues. V shed 7 bases, J shed 7 bases, and the junction held 8 bases outside the gene matches.

Only a few counts were recorded for this clone. V and J are TRBV7-8 and TRBJ2-1; TRBD2 matches at 8 bases. CDR1 SGHVS and CDR2 FQNEAQ come from the germline V gene. The trim removed 5 bases at V and 1 base at J, leaving 4 bases unmatched. This CDR3 has 15 residues. The CDR3 region is CASSRLARSYNEQFF. For the CDR3, the DNA is TGTGCCAGCAGCCGACTAGCGCGGTCCTACAATGAGCAGTTCTTC.